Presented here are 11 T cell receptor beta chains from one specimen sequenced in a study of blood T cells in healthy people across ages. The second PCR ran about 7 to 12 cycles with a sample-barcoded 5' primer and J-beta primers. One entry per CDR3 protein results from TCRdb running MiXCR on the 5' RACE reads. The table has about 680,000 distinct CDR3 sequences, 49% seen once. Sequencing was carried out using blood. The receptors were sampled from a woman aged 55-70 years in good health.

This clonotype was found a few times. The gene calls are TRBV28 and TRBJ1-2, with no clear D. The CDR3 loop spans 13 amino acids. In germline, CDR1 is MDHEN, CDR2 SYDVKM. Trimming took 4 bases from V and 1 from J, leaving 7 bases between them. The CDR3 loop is CASSSGFNYGYTF. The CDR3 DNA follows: TGTGCCAGCAGTTCTGGGTTTAACTATGGCTACACCTTC.

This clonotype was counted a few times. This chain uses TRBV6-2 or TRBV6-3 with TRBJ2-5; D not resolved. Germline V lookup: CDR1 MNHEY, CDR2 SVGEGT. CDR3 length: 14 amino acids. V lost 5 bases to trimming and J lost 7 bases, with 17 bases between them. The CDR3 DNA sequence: TGTGCCAGCAGTGAATACTCCTCAAGAGGGACCCAGTACTTC. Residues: CASSEYSSRGTQYF.

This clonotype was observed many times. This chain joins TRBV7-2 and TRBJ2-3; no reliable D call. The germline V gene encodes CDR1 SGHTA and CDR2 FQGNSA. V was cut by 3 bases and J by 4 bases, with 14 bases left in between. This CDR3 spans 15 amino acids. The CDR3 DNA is TGTGCCAGCAGCTTGATGAGTGGACGGGCAGATACGCAGTATTTT. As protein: CASSLMSGRADTQYF.

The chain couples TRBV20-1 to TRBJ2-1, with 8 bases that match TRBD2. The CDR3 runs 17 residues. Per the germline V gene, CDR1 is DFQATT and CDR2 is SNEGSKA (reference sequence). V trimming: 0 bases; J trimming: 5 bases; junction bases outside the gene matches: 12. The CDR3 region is CSAREGRVAGNHNEQFF. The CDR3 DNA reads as TGCAGTGCTAGAGAGGGGCGGGTAGCGGGAAATCACAATGAGCAGTTCTTC.

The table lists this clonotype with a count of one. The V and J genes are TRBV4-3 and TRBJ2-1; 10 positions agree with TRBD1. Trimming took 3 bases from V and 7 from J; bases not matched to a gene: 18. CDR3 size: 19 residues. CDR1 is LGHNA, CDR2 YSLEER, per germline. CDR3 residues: CASSQRQGARLGVGNEQFF. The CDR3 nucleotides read TGCGCCAGCAGCCAGAGACAGGGGGCGAGGCTAGGGGTCGGGAATGAGCAGTTCTTC.

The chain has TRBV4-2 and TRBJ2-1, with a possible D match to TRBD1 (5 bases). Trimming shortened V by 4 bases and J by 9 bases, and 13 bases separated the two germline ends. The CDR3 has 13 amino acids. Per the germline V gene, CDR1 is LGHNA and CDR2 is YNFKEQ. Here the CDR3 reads CASSRAQQGEQFF. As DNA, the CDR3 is TGTGCCAGCAGCCGGGCCCAGCAGGGTGAGCAGTTCTTC.

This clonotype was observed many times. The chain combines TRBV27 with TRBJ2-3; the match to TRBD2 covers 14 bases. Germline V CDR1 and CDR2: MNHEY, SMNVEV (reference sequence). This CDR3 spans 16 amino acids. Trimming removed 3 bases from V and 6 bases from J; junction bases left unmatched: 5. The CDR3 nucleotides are TGTGCCAGCAGTTTTGGGACTAGCGGGAGAACGGATACGCAGTATTTT. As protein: CASSFGTSGRTDTQYF.

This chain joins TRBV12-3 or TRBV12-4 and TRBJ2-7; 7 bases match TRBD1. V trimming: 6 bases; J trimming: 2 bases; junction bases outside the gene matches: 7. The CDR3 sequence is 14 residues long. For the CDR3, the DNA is TGTGCCAGCAGGAGGGACAGTGGGGCCTACGAGCAGTACTTC. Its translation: CASRRDSGAYEQYF.

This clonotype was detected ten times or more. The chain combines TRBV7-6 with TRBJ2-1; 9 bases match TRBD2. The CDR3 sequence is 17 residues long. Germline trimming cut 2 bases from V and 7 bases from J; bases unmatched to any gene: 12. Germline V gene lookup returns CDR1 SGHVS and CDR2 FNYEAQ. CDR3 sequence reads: CASSLYQGLAASNEQFF. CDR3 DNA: TGTGCCAGCAGCTTATACCAGGGACTAGCTGCTTCTAATGAGCAGTTCTTC.

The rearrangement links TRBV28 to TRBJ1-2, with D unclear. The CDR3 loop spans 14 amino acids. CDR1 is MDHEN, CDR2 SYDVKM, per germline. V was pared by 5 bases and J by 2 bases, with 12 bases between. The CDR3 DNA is TGTGCCAGCAGTCCCCCGAAAGCGAACTATGGCTACACCTTC. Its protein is CASSPPKANYGYTF.

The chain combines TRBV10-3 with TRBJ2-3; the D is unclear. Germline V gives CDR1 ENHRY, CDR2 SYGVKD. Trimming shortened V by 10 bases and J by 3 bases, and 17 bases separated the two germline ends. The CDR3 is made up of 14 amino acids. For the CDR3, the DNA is TGTGCCACCAGCCACCTCATCGGAACAGATACGCAGTATTTT. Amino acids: CATSHLIGTDTQYF.